This TCR beta chain was obtained from a study of vaccination effects on CD4 cells after COVID-19. TCRdb keeps only in-frame clones here, not all; method: immunoSEQ multiplex PCR. The sample holds about 70,000 clones, around 70% seen once. Pools of viral peptides were used by the ViraFEST assay to expand antigen-specific CD4+ T cells ahead of sequencing. CD4+ T cell isolation took place after about 11 days of culture. The person had PCR-confirmed SARS-CoV-2 infection between March and December 2020. As to this clone: The antigen is undetermined.

CDR1 is SGHNT and CDR2 is YENEEA in the germline V gene. CDR3 length: 17 amino acids. Unmatched junction bases numbered 7, after V lost 1 base and J lost 5 bases. The starting material was CD4+ T cells from PBMCs cultured with HIV peptides, obtained before COVID-19 vaccination. This sample's subset: HIV-1 Nef peptide pool negative control/reference culture. The chain links TRBV11-3 to TRBJ2-1, with 11 nucleotides matching TRBD1. The receptor comes from a human donor who had a prior SARS-CoV-2 infection. The CDR3 nucleotides read TGTGCCAGCAGCTTAGGAGGGACAGGGGGTTGGAACAATGAGCAGTTCTTC. Amino acid sequence: CASSLGGTGGWNNEQFF.